Listed here are 28 T cell receptor beta chains from one sample, sequenced in a study of blood T cell repertoires in COVID-19. This table comes from immunoSEQ multiplex PCR, and its TCRdb copy is limited to in-frame clones, with some not included. This table holds 180,000 or so clones, roughly 86% found once. Material for sequencing was peripheral blood. The receptor source for this set is a man aged 70-80 years with acute or convalescent COVID-19.

This chain uses TRBV7-9 with TRBJ1-1; 7 nucleotides agree with TRBD1. V was pared by 5 bases and J by 4 bases, with 7 bases of the junction left unmatched. Germline loops: CDR1 SEHNR, CDR2 FQNEAQ (reference sequence). The CDR3 covers 14 residues. CDR3 sequence (DNA): TGTGCCAGCAGCCCAATGACAGGGAGCACTGAAGCTTTCTTT. This sequence encodes CASSPMTGSTEAFF.

The rearrangement joins TRBV11-2 to TRBJ1-6; D may be TRBD1 (5 bases). Per the germline V gene, CDR1 is SGHAT and CDR2 is FQNNGV. This CDR3 spans 15 amino acids. V was clipped by 5 bases and J by 6 bases, with 14 bases between them. The chain's CDR3 is CASSRTPEGNSPLHF. The CDR3 DNA reads TGTGCCAGCAGCCGGACACCGGAGGGTAATTCACCCCTCCACTTT. The full variable domain, rest sourced from reference TRBV11-2 and TRBJ1-6, is EAGVAQSPRYKIIEKRQSVAFWCNPISGHATLYWYQQILGQGPKLLIQFQNNGVVDDSQLPKDRFSAERLKGVDSTLKIQPAKLEDSAVYLCASSRTPEGNSPLHFGNGTRLTVT.

V and J are TRBV29-1 and TRBJ1-1, with a weak D call TRBD1 (6 bases). The CDR3 length is 11 residues. Trimming removed 6 bases at V and 8 bases at J, with 13 bases between. Germline lookup yields CDR1 SQVTM and CDR2 ANQGSEA. DNA for the CDR3: TGCAGCGTATCAGGGGTCGGCGAAGCTTTCTTT. This sequence encodes CSVSGVGEAFF.

This clone was seen just once. V gene TRBV6-1 combines with J gene TRBJ1-3; 7 bases align to TRBD1. The junction had 2 bases not matched to a gene; V was cut back by 2 bases and J by 4 bases. Germline values: CDR1 MNHNS, CDR2 SASEGT. The CDR3 loop spans 14 amino acids. CDR3 DNA sequence: TGTGCCAGCAGTGAAAACAGGGGAGGAAACACCATATATTTT. This translates into CASSENRGGNTIYF.

This clone was found once. The chain has TRBV10-2 and TRBJ2-5; D call uncertain. This CDR3 is built from 14 residues. CDR1 and CDR2 (germline): WSHSY, SAAADI. With 2 bases removed from V and 5 bases from J, the gap between germline ends came to 12 bases. The CDR3 coding sequence is TGCGCCAGCAGTGAGACTGGTGTCCTTGAGACCCAGTACTTC. It specifies CASSETGVLETQYF.

V usage is TRBV10-1 and J usage is TRBJ1-5; perhaps TRBD1 as D (5 bases). Germline lookup yields CDR1 WNHNN and CDR2 SYGVQD (reference sequence). The CDR3 sequence is 12 residues long. V was pared by 7 bases and J by 4 bases, with 8 bases between. CDR3 sequence: CASTDRNQPQHF. The CDR3 bases are TGCGCCAGCACCGACAGAAATCAGCCCCAGCATTTT.

The CDR3 sequence: CASSPGTSGSQQYF. CDR3 nucleotides: TGTGCCAGCAGTCCCGGGACTAGCGGGAGTCAGCAGTACTTC. The rearrangement uses TRBV27 and TRBJ2-7; 14 bases are a match to TRBD2. Germline values: CDR1 MNHEY, CDR2 SMNVEV (reference sequence). Trimming removed 5 bases from V and 8 bases from J; junction bases left unmatched: 5. CDR3 length equals 14 residues.

This clone was found a few times. The rearrangement joins TRBV30 to TRBJ1-2; no clear D gene. The germline gives CDR1 GTSNPN, CDR2 SVGIG (reference sequence). The CDR3 contains 13 residues. V lost 6 bases and J 8 bases, leaving 19 bases between the germline ends. The CDR3 DNA reads as TGTGCCTGCGGGAGCACTTTAATCGGGGGCTACACCTTC. Amino acids: CACGSTLIGGYTF.

The V gene is TRBV5-5, the J gene TRBJ2-7; unclear D gene. Trimming cost V 2 bases and J 0 bases, with 9 bases left between them. CDR3 length: 14 residues. The germline CDR1 and CDR2 sequences are SGHKS and YYEKEE (reference sequence). The CDR3 loop is CASSLTAGSYEQYF. The CDR3 DNA is TGTGCCAGCAGCTTAACAGCTGGCTCCTACGAGCAGTACTTC.

The V call is TRBV2, the J call TRBJ2-1; 8 bases match TRBD2. V was pared by 3 bases and J by 11 bases, with 6 bases of the junction left unmatched. This CDR3 has 13 residues. The germline V gene encodes CDR1 SNHLY and CDR2 FYNNEI. The CDR3 coding sequence is TGTGCCAGCAGTGATAGCGGGGTTAGAAAGCAGTTCTTC. Protein product: CASSDSGVRKQFF.

This clone was counted only a few times. The rearrangement links TRBV5-1 to TRBJ1-6; D not resolved. The V gene lost 4 bases and the J gene lost 10 bases, with 18 bases spanning the gap. Germline CDR1 SGHRS, CDR2 YFSETQ. This CDR3 spans 15 amino acids. CDR3 sequence: CASSDGSGMNSPLHF. Written as DNA, the CDR3 is TGCGCCAGCAGCGACGGGTCGGGTATGAACTCACCCCTCCACTTT.

The J gene is TRBJ1-6, the V gene TRBV10-3; D not certain. Germline V gene lookup returns CDR1 ENHRY and CDR2 SYGVKD. V was pared by 2 bases and J by 0 bases, with 8 bases between. The CDR3 extends over 16 amino acids. CDR3 coding DNA: TGTGCCATCAGTGAGCTAGTGAGCTCCTATAATTCACCCCTCCACTTT. Its translation is CAISELVSSYNSPLHF.

V usage is TRBV18 and J usage is TRBJ1-1; TRBD1 aligns across 8 bases. The junction had 12 bases not matched to a gene; V was cut back by 4 bases and J by 5 bases. The CDR3 has 16 residues. Germline CDR1 reads KGHSH; CDR2 reads LQKENI. The chain's CDR3 is CASSRNIQGVGTEAFF. For the CDR3, the DNA is TGTGCCAGCTCACGAAACATACAGGGGGTTGGTACTGAAGCTTTCTTT.

This chain links TRBV5-1 with TRBJ1-1, with D possibly matching TRBD1 (5 bases). The CDR3 contains 11 residues. Germline V gene sequence: CDR1 SGHRS, CDR2 YFSETQ. V lost 7 bases to trimming and J lost 1 base, with 5 bases between them. The CDR3 DNA reads as TGCGCCAGCCAGGGGAACACTGAAGCTTTCTTT. Encoded protein: CASQGNTEAFF.

The chain employs TRBV30 and TRBJ2-1, with 7 bases identical to TRBD2. Trimming removed 3 bases from V and 4 bases from J; junction bases left unmatched: 6. The CDR3 length is 14 residues. Germline V gene sequence: CDR1 GTSNPN, CDR2 SVGIG (reference sequence). As DNA, the CDR3 is TGTGCCTGGAGCCGTACTAGCGCGTACAATGAGCAGTTCTTC. It specifies CAWSRTSAYNEQFF.

The chain joins TRBV2 to TRBJ2-2; 8 nucleotides agree with TRBD2. With 6 bases clipped from V and 1 base from J, the junction kept 4 bases outside the gene matches. Germline CDR1 reads SNHLY; CDR2 reads FYNNEI. The CDR3 consists of 15 residues. For the CDR3, the DNA is TGTGCCAGCAGGGGACTAGTGGGGAACACCGGGGAGCTGTTTTTT. This gives the protein CASRGLVGNTGELFF.

In DNA form, the CDR3 reads TGTGCCAGCAGTGTTTACCGACTCGTGAACACTGAAGCTTTCTTT. Translating gives CASSVYRLVNTEAFF. The chain uses TRBV2 and TRBJ1-1; the D is unclear. Germline CDR1 SNHLY, CDR2 FYNNEI. The CDR3 runs 15 residues. Between the trimmed V and J ends, which lost 4 bases and 0 bases, there was a span of 12 bases.

CDR3 region: CASSFGQGPSEQYF. In nucleotides, the CDR3 is TGTGCCAGCAGTTTTGGACAGGGCCCATCCGAGCAGTACTTC. This sequence joins TRBV27 and TRBJ2-7; TRBD1 matches 8 bases. The CDR3 has 14 amino acids. CDR1 and CDR2 from the germline V gene are MNHEY and SMNVEV (reference sequence). V lost 3 bases, J lost 6 bases, and 7 bases stayed unmatched.

This sequence joins TRBV4-1 and TRBJ1-6, with D unclear. The CDR3 covers 15 residues. V was pared by 0 bases and J by 2 bases, with 5 bases between. Germline CDR1 reads MGHRA; CDR2 reads YSYEKL. In nucleotides, the CDR3 is TGCGCCAGCAGCCAAGAGGTAGCCTATAATTCACCCCTCCACTTT. Residues: CASSQEVAYNSPLHF.

This chain joins TRBV24-1 and TRBJ2-2; possible D gene TRBD2, 6 bases. The ends were cut back, 4 bases at V and 8 bases at J, with 19 bases in the middle. Germline lookup yields CDR1 KGHDR and CDR2 SFDVKD. The CDR3 has 16 amino acids. The CDR3 coding sequence is TGTGCCACCAGTGACCCCTCCCATGGGGGGAGTGGGGAGCTGTTTTTT. It encodes CATSDPSHGGSGELFF.

The CDR3 protein is CASSWTEGRDEQYF. The CDR3 DNA reads TGTGCCAGCAGTTGGACTGAGGGCAGAGACGAGCAGTACTTC. The chain combines TRBV28 with TRBJ2-7, with a possible D match to TRBD2 (5 bases). Trimming pared 4 bases from V and 5 bases from J, leaving 15 bases between. The CDR3 runs 14 residues. The germline V gene has CDR1 MDHEN and CDR2 SYDVKM.

The V gene is TRBV4-1, the J gene TRBJ2-7, with D perhaps matching TRBD1 (5 bases). The germline V gene has CDR1 MGHRA and CDR2 YSYEKL. This CDR3 region has 16 residues. The V and J ends lost 0 bases and 1 base respectively, with 13 bases between them. The CDR3 nucleotides read TGCGCCAGCAGCCAAGATGGGGCCAGGGTGTCCTACGAGCAGTACTTC. Translation gives CASSQDGARVSYEQYF.

This rearrangement joins TRBV28 to TRBJ1-1; D possibly corresponds to TRBD1 (5 bases). The CDR3 covers 15 residues. Germline CDR1 MDHEN, CDR2 SYDVKM. Trimming left V 2 bases short and J 2 bases short, with 12 bases between. The CDR3 reads CASSLRTRVNTEAFF. The CDR3 bases are TGTGCCAGCAGTTTACGGACAAGGGTTAACACTGAAGCTTTCTTT.

This clone is a singleton in its sample. V usage is TRBV5-4 and J usage is TRBJ1-4; 9 bases line up with TRBD1. CDR1 is SGHNT and CDR2 is YYREEE in the germline V gene (reference sequence). V shed 4 bases, J shed 8 bases, and the junction held 6 bases outside the gene matches. The CDR3 covers 14 residues. The CDR3 DNA follows: TGTGCCAGCAGCCCGGACAGGGGAGGCGAAAAACTGTTTTTT. It translates to CASSPDRGGEKLFF.

V and J are TRBV4-3 and TRBJ1-1; TRBD1 might be the D (5 bases). V was cut by 5 bases and J by 8 bases, with 18 bases left in between. CDR1 and CDR2 from the germline V gene are LGHNA and YSLEER. The CDR3 extends over 14 amino acids. This CDR3 is CASSTLLGGLEAFF. CDR3 coding DNA: TGCGCCAGCAGCACCCTCCTGGGGGGATTAGAAGCTTTCTTT.

The chain's CDR3 is CASSPTGGSYNEQFF. For the CDR3, the DNA is TGTGCCAGCTCACCAACGGGGGGATCCTACAATGAGCAGTTCTTC. The V call is TRBV18, the J call TRBJ2-1; TRBD2 matches at 7 bases. Per germline, CDR1 KGHSH and CDR2 LQKENI. V shed 2 bases and J 1 base; nucleotides not matched to a gene: 2. The CDR3 spans 15 residues.

The chain has TRBV13 and TRBJ2-7, with D unclear. Trimming left V 0 bases short and J 3 bases short, with 12 bases between. This CDR3 is 15 amino acids long. CDR1 and CDR2 (germline): PRHDT, FYEKMQ (reference sequence). The CDR3 region is CASSLGGWSSYEQYF. The CDR3 bases are TGTGCCAGCAGCTTAGGCGGGTGGTCTAGCTACGAGCAGTACTTC.

The chain has TRBV3-1 (or the pseudogene TRBV3-2) and TRBJ2-3; 11 nucleotides agree with TRBD2. The ends lost 4 bases at V and 7 bases at J; junction bases unmatched: 7. This CDR3 has 15 amino acids. The V gene's germline CDR1 is LGHDT and CDR2 YNNKEL (reference sequence). This CDR3 reads CASSLYGTSGHTQYF. In DNA, the CDR3 is TGTGCCAGCAGCCTCTACGGGACTAGCGGCCATACGCAGTATTTT.